This section outlines one T cell receptor beta chain sequence together with its context. The CDR3 contains 16 residues. Trimming pared 0 bases from V and 3 bases from J, leaving 15 bases between. Germline-derived CDR1 and CDR2 are MNHEY and SMNVEV (reference sequence). The data are from a study of Ad26.COV2.S vaccination and SARS-CoV-2 variants. Only in-frame clones appear in the TCRdb table, and some are missing; sequencing was by immunoSEQ multiplex PCR. The sample consists of fewer than 400,000 clones, roughly nine tenths of them appearing once. The treatment here: roughly 20 received Ad26.COV2.S at low or high dose, single or two shots; 5 received placebo; per-sample allocation not given. All samples were drawn on day 63, counting from the first vaccine or placebo injection.

The gene calls are TRBV27 and TRBJ2-7, with D maybe TRBD2 (7 bases). The receptor was isolated from a person aged 18-60 years who received the Ad26.COV2.S COVID-19 vaccine or a placebo. The sample was peripheral blood, taken in a trial of Ad26.COV2.S vaccine versus placebo. The CDR3 loop reads CASSLSLGGARYEQYF. The CDR3 DNA is TGTGCCAGCAGTTTATCGTTAGGGGGGGCCCGCTACGAGCAGTACTTC.